This TCR beta chain was observed in a study of T-cell reconstitution after alpha-beta-depleted transplantation in children. Study-level points and caveats: After one year, T-cell counts and TCRbeta diversity mostly came from new T cells. Surviving recipient T cells and intrathymic progenitors accounted for some patients' high TCRbeta diversity at day 60. Where alpha-beta T cells came from about two months after transplant was reportedly several hundred expanded graft clones.

V lost 1 base and J lost 4, with 8 bases in between. Germline loops: CDR1 DFQATT, CDR2 SNEGSKA (reference sequence). There are 12 residues in the CDR3. Unique molecular identifiers were incorporated when the TCRbeta library was constructed. From the PCR reads, TCRdb called clonotypes with MiXCR, one entry per CDR3 protein. The sample lists approximately 15,000 distinct CDR3 sequences, 9.5% to 15% occurring once. This clonotype was detected many times. Its target is not known. This rearrangement joins TRBV20-1 to TRBJ2-7; D could derive from TRBD1 or TRBD2 (5 bases each). The receptor was isolated from a boy younger than two who had a stem cell transplant for Wiskott-Aldrich syndrome, so the T cells may come from the graft donor. The sequences come from PBMCs, mostly from graft donor cells, collected 180 days after TCRalphabeta/CD19-depleted stem cell transplant. As DNA, the CDR3 is TGCAGTGCTAGAGGGGGCGGGTACGAGCAGTACTTC. Amino acids: CSARGGGYEQYF.